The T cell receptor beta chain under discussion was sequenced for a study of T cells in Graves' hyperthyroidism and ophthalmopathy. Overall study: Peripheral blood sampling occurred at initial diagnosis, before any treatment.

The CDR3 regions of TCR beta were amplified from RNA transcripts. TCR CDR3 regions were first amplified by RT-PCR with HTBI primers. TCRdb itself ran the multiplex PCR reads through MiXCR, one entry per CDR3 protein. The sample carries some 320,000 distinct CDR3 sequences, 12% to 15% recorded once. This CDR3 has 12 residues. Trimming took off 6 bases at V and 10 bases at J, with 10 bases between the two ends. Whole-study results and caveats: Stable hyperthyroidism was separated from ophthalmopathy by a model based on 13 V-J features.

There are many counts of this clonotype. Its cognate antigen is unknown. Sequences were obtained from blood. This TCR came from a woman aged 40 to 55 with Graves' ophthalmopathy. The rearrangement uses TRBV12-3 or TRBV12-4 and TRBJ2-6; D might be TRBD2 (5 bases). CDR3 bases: TGTGCCAGCAGGGTGGGAGTGAACGTCCTGACTTTC. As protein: CASRVGVNVLTF.